This TCR beta chain comes out of a study of blood T cell repertoires in COVID-19. Overall study: Researchers got acute and convalescent COVID-19 samples from the United States, Italy and Spain. The cDNA or gDNA used as material had been derived from T cells, B-cell-depleted T cells, or PBMCs.

Germline CDR1 and CDR2: MNHEY and SMNVEV (reference sequence). This CDR3 is 14 amino acids long. Trimming took 6 bases from V and 4 from J, leaving 15 bases between them. In the original workflow: Reference gene primer amplification in the assay estimated nucleated cell counts. Sequencing was performed with immunoSEQ multiplex PCR; in TCRdb, only in-frame clones are kept and a portion is missing. V and J calls and clone size are those listed in that table; D and trimming were worked out from the DNA. In the table there are under 200,000 clones, over 90% of which are singletons. The specimen sequenced was peripheral blood. This receptor was taken from a man in his fifties or sixties with acute or convalescent COVID-19. The gene calls are TRBV27 and TRBJ1-1; D perhaps matches TRBD1 (6 bases). The CDR3 loop reads CASRITGQGTEAFF. DNA for the CDR3: TGTGCCAGCAGAATAACAGGGCAGGGCACTGAAGCTTTCTTT.